These 27 T cell receptor beta chains originate from one sample sequenced in a study of T cell clonotyping in hematopoietic cell transplantation. The method was immunoSEQ multiplex PCR; TCRdb's version includes in-frame clones alone and lacks a portion of them. Here the sample spans 65,000 to 75,000 clones, 94% being singletons. Sequenced material: peripheral blood mononuclear cells. These receptors originate from a man aged 45 to 65 in good health. Some clones in this sample may be carry-over from other donors' samples.

The genes are TRBV2 and TRBJ1-4; TRBD1 agrees at 7 bases. The CDR3 contains 13 residues. Germline V gene data show CDR1 as SNHLY and CDR2 as FYNNEI. V was clipped by 7 bases and J by 4 bases; unmatched bases: 3. The CDR3 bases are TGTGCCAGCATCGGACAGGATAATGAAAAACTGTTTTTT. This codes for CASIGQDNEKLFF.

The rearrangement links TRBV7-2 to TRBJ1-6; TRBD1 is a possible D gene (5 bases). The germline V and J ends were trimmed by 1 base and 7 bases, with 11 bases remaining between them. The germline V gene has CDR1 SGHTA and CDR2 FQGNSA. The CDR3 runs 15 residues. DNA of the CDR3: TGTGCCAGCAGCTTAGGGGGGGGAACGAATTCACCCCTCCACTTT. Its protein product is CASSLGGGTNSPLHF.

The gene calls are TRBV5-1 and TRBJ1-2; D call uncertain. Trimming pared 3 bases from V and 4 bases from J, leaving 13 bases between. This CDR3 has 14 residues. CDR1 and CDR2 (germline): SGHRS, YFSETQ. CDR3 DNA: TGCGCCAGCAGCTCTCCGACGGAGGGCTATGGCTACACCTTC. Translation: CASSSPTEGYGYTF.

The chain joins TRBV5-6 to TRBJ2-7, with 9 nucleotides matching TRBD2. In germline, CDR1 is SGHDT, CDR2 YYEEEE. The CDR3 spans 14 residues. After removal of 2 bases from V and 5 bases from J, the junction contained 5 bases not matched to a gene. CDR3 sequence: CASSFSSGTHEQYF. In nucleotides, the CDR3 is TGTGCCAGCAGCTTTTCTAGCGGGACCCACGAGCAGTACTTC.

The CDR3 sequence: CASSRLRGGSTDTQYF. DNA of the CDR3: TGTGCCAGCAGCCGTCTCAGGGGTGGGAGCACAGATACGCAGTATTTT. This sequence joins TRBV6-6 and TRBJ2-3; weak D call: TRBD1 (6 bases). V lost 6 bases to trimming and J lost 0 bases, with 16 bases between them. Germline values: CDR1 MNHNY, CDR2 SVGAGI (reference sequence). The length of the CDR3 is 16 residues.

The J gene is TRBJ1-1, the V gene TRBV27; 8 nucleotides agree with TRBD1. There are 15 residues in the CDR3. With 5 bases clipped from V and 1 base from J, the junction kept 6 bases outside the gene matches. Germline V gene sequence: CDR1 MNHEY, CDR2 SMNVEV (reference sequence). The CDR3 sequence is CASSATGTGNTEAFF. The CDR3 nucleotides read TGTGCCAGCAGTGCGACCGGGACAGGGAACACTGAAGCTTTCTTT.

The chain carries TRBV4-3 and TRBJ2-7; D is unresolved. CDR3 length equals 14 residues. In germline, CDR1 is LGHNA, CDR2 YSLEER. Deletions cut 0 bases from V and 0 bases from J, with 6 bases between. CDR3 nucleotide sequence: TGCGCCAGCAGCCAAGATTGGGCCTCCTACGAGCAGTACTTC. Its translation: CASSQDWASYEQYF.

The V gene is TRBV5-1, the J gene TRBJ2-1; D gene uncertain. Germline loops: CDR1 SGHRS, CDR2 YFSETQ. This CDR3 comprises 15 residues. The V gene lost 0 bases and the J gene lost 2 bases, with 9 bases spanning the gap. As DNA, the CDR3 is TGCGCCAGCAGCTTGGATTCTGGCACCTACAATGAGCAGTTCTTC. It yields the protein CASSLDSGTYNEQFF.

The chain uses TRBV2 and TRBJ1-2; D possibly corresponds to TRBD1 (5 bases). V dropped 6 bases and J dropped 4 bases, with 9 bases sitting between them. CDR1 is SNHLY, CDR2 FYNNEI, per germline. The CDR3 is 12 residues long. CDR3 coding DNA: TGTGCCAGCAGCAGGGAATCCTATGGCTACACCTTC. Translation: CASSRESYGYTF.

J is TRBJ2-5 and V is TRBV6-5; 8 nucleotides align to TRBD2. Germline V CDR1 and CDR2: MNHEY, SVGAGI. This CDR3 comprises 15 residues. Losses at the gene ends were 1 base for V and 5 bases for J; bases not matched to a gene: 6. In nucleotides, the CDR3 is TGTGCCAGCAGTTACTGGGCGGGAGGAGAGGAGACCCAGTACTTC. Encoded protein: CASSYWAGGEETQYF.

This chain joins TRBV4-2 and TRBJ2-7; 10 nucleotides align to TRBD2. Germline lookup yields CDR1 LGHNA and CDR2 YNFKEQ. The CDR3 contains 15 residues. The junction had 4 bases not matched to a gene; V was cut back by 1 base and J by 4 bases. CDR3 sequence (DNA): TGTGCCAGCAGCCAAGTTACTAGCGGGACATACGAGCAGTACTTC. The encoded protein is CASSQVTSGTYEQYF.

The genes are TRBV6-1 and TRBJ1-1; D is perhaps TRBD1 (5 bases). The CDR3 covers 15 residues. Trimming removed 2 bases from V and 10 bases from J, with 20 bases in between. Per the germline V gene, CDR1 is MNHNS and CDR2 is SASEGT. The CDR3 reads CASSEFGSTWGTAFF. CDR3 bases: TGTGCCAGCAGTGAATTCGGTTCCACCTGGGGGACAGCTTTCTTT.

This clone was counted once. The V call is TRBV27, the J call TRBJ1-4; 9 positions agree with TRBD1. CDR3 length: 14 amino acids. The germline CDR1 and CDR2 sequences are MNHEY and SMNVEV (reference sequence). V shed 5 bases and J 8 bases; nucleotides not matched to a gene: 6. The CDR3 sequence is CASSGQGTNEKLFF. CDR3 coding DNA: TGTGCCAGCAGTGGACAGGGGACGAACGAAAAACTGTTTTTT.

Only one count was recorded for this clone. The chain recombines TRBV7-9 with TRBJ1-2; D is perhaps TRBD1 (5 bases). The germline V gene has CDR1 SEHNR and CDR2 FQNEAQ (reference sequence). The CDR3 is made up of 13 amino acids. With 1 base removed from V and 9 bases from J, the gap between germline ends came to 12 bases. The CDR3 loop is CASSLGWDVSYTF. The CDR3 region has the DNA TGTGCCAGCAGCTTAGGGTGGGACGTCAGCTACACCTTC.

This clone was counted only a few times. The CDR3 DNA follows: TGCAGTGCCTTTCATGAGACTGAAGCTTTCTTT. This sequence encodes CSAFHETEAFF. V is TRBV20-1 and J is TRBJ1-1; D ambiguous. V was pared by 6 bases and J by 5 bases, with 10 bases between. CDR3 length: 11 residues. CDR1 and CDR2 (germline): DFQATT, SNEGSKA (reference sequence).

This sequence joins TRBV27 and TRBJ2-1; 10 bases are shared with TRBD2. With V trimmed by 3 bases and J by 8 bases, 4 bases remained unmatched. This CDR3 has 14 amino acids. CDR1 and CDR2 (germline): MNHEY, SMNVEV (reference sequence). The CDR3 protein is CASSLASGSDEQFF. In nucleotides, the CDR3 is TGTGCCAGCAGTTTGGCTAGCGGGAGCGATGAGCAGTTCTTC.

The chain employs TRBV7-9 and TRBJ1-5; D may be TRBD1 (6 bases). Germline V lookup: CDR1 SEHNR, CDR2 FQNEAQ (reference sequence). Trimming took 1 base from V and 6 from J, leaving 13 bases between them. CDR3 length equals 15 residues. In DNA, the CDR3 is TGTGCCAGCAGCTTAGGCGGGGGCTACGGTCAGCCCCAGCATTTT. Its translation: CASSLGGGYGQPQHF.

This clone has only a few counts. The genes are TRBV2 and TRBJ2-7; D is tentatively TRBD1 or TRBD2 (5 bases each). CDR3 size: 13 residues. Trimming removed 3 bases at V and 3 bases at J, with 9 bases between. The germline V gene has CDR1 SNHLY and CDR2 FYNNEI. CDR3: CASSEERGYEQYF. CDR3 sequence (DNA): TGTGCCAGCAGTGAGGAGAGGGGCTACGAGCAGTACTTC.

V and J are TRBV9 and TRBJ1-4; D is ambiguous. The CDR3 covers 19 residues. V was clipped by 5 bases and J by 5 bases, with 28 bases between them. Germline V gene sequence: CDR1 SGDLS, CDR2 YYNGEE. CDR3 sequence (DNA): TGTGCCAGCAGAGAGAGTAGAGTACCGGAGATCTGGCGGAATGAAAAACTGTTTTTT. Its protein product is CASRESRVPEIWRNEKLFF.

The chain uses TRBV4-1 and TRBJ1-1; D uncertain. Trimming cost V 0 bases and J 8 bases, with 4 bases left between them. This CDR3 region has 11 residues. Per the germline V gene, CDR1 is MGHRA and CDR2 is YSYEKL. The CDR3 DNA is TGCGCCAGCAGCCAAGAGGGGGAAGCTTTCTTT. Encoded protein: CASSQEGEAFF.

The J gene is TRBJ2-7, the V gene TRBV4-1, with 11 bases identical to TRBD2. The length of the CDR3 is 16 residues. The germline V gene has CDR1 MGHRA and CDR2 YSYEKL. With 1 base clipped from V and 0 bases from J, the junction kept 2 bases outside the gene matches. DNA for the CDR3: TGCGCCAGCAGCCAAGGGGGGACTAGCGGCTCCTACGAGCAGTACTTC. Protein sequence: CASSQGGTSGSYEQYF.

In its sample, this clone was seen once. In DNA form, the CDR3 reads TGTGCCAGCAGACAACAGGGGACAGGTGACGAAGCTTTCTTT. It encodes CASRQQGTGDEAFF. This chain joins TRBV6-5 and TRBJ1-1; 8 bases fit TRBD1. This CDR3 has 14 amino acids. Germline trimming cut 6 bases from V and 8 bases from J; bases unmatched to any gene: 11. Germline CDR1 is MNHEY and CDR2 is SVGAGI.

This chain joins TRBV28 and TRBJ2-7; D call uncertain. V gave up 7 bases and J gave up 5 bases, with 15 bases separating them. The CDR3 has 13 amino acids. Germline V gives CDR1 MDHEN, CDR2 SYDVKM. CDR3 sequence reads: CASNQGMVDEQYF. CDR3 nucleotide sequence: TGTGCCAGCAATCAAGGGATGGTAGACGAGCAGTACTTC.

This sequence joins TRBV2 and TRBJ1-4; D possibly corresponds to TRBD1 (5 bases). The germline V and J ends were trimmed by 4 bases and 8 bases, with 14 bases remaining between them. The CDR3 runs to 14 residues. Germline CDR1 reads SNHLY; CDR2 reads FYNNEI. The CDR3, as DNA: TGTGCCAGCAGTGCAGCCGCACGGGGGGAAAAACTGTTTTTT. It encodes CASSAAARGEKLFF.

CDR3 coding DNA: TGTGCCAGCAGTCTCTCTCGGCCTCGGGACGGAACCTACGAGCAGTACTTC. Residues: CASSLSRPRDGTYEQYF. The V and J genes are TRBV2 and TRBJ2-7; perhaps D is TRBD1 or TRBD2 (5 bases each). The CDR3 spans 17 residues. Between the trimmed V and J ends, which lost 5 bases and 2 bases, there was a span of 22 bases. The germline gives CDR1 SNHLY, CDR2 FYNNEI. Together with reference TRBV2 and TRBJ2-7, the CDR3 gives the full variable domain: EPEVTQTPSHQVTQMGQEVILRCVPISNHLYFYWYRQILGQKVEFLVSFYNNEISEKSEIFDDQFSVERPDGSNFTLKIRSTKLEDSAMYFCASSLSRPRDGTYEQYFGPGTRLTVT.

This chain connects TRBV6-5 to TRBJ1-2; unclear D gene. Germline CDR1 is MNHEY and CDR2 is SVGAGI. The CDR3 is 15 amino acids. With 0 bases removed from V and 2 bases from J, the gap between germline ends came to 10 bases. CDR3 region: CASSYSNNANYGYTF. DNA for the CDR3: TGTGCCAGCAGTTACTCTAACAATGCCAACTATGGCTACACCTTC.

V gene TRBV6-5 combines with J gene TRBJ2-1, with 11 bases lining up with TRBD2. J was trimmed by 4 bases and V by 4 bases; bases with no gene match: 3. Germline V gives CDR1 MNHEY, CDR2 SVGAGI. The CDR3 runs 15 residues. The CDR3: CASSSGTSGYNEQFF. CDR3 nucleotides: TGTGCCAGCAGTTCCGGGACTAGCGGATACAATGAGCAGTTCTTC.